These 8 T cell receptor beta chains were sequenced from one sample in a study of OX40 agonist ivuxolimab in advanced cancers. Profiling relied on immunoSEQ multiplex PCR, and the TCRdb table lists in-frame clones only, not all of them. The table shows 25,000 to 30,000 clones, with 82% occurring only once. The material was CD4+ or CD8+ T cells sorted from blood, obtained in a trial of the OX40 agonist ivuxolimab. These receptors all stem from an adult with an advanced solid tumor such as melanoma, head and neck, liver or kidney cancer.

The chain couples TRBV28 to TRBJ2-1; 10 nucleotides line up with TRBD2. This CDR3 contains 15 residues. V lost 2 bases, J lost 6 bases, and 4 bases stayed unmatched. Germline CDR1 MDHEN, CDR2 SYDVKM. As DNA, the CDR3 is TGTGCCAGCAGTTTACTTAGCGGGGGGCCCAATGAGCAGTTCTTC. Encoded protein: CASSLLSGGPNEQFF.

V usage is TRBV11-3 and J usage is TRBJ1-5, with D possibly TRBD1 on 5 matching bases. The CDR3 is made up of 13 amino acids. The ends were cut back, 8 bases at V and 6 bases at J, with 14 bases in the middle. Germline CDR1 and CDR2: SGHNT and YENEEA. CDR3 amino acids: CASAEGHSQPQHF. The CDR3 nucleotides read TGTGCCAGCGCAGAGGGGCATAGTCAGCCCCAGCATTTT. Based on the CDR3 plus reference TRBV11-3 and TRBJ1-5, the full variable domain is EAGVVQSPRYKIIEKKQPVAFWCNPISGHNTLYWYLQNLGQGPELLIRYENEEAVDDSQLPKDRFSAERLKGVDSTLKIQPAELGDSAVYLCASAEGHSQPQHFGDGTRLSIL.

This clone was picked up a small number of times. J is TRBJ1-4 and V is TRBV6-5; D possibly corresponds to TRBD1 (5 bases). V gave up 3 bases and J gave up 7 bases, with 12 bases separating them. Germline V gives CDR1 MNHEY, CDR2 SVGAGI. The CDR3 contains 14 residues. Here the CDR3 reads CASSYFQGSEKLFF. The DNA of the CDR3 is TGTGCCAGCAGTTATTTCCAGGGATCTGAAAAACTGTTTTTT.

A word on this clone: A read error may explain this, as a much larger clone is one base away. This chain joins TRBV6-4 and TRBJ2-2; a possible D gene is TRBD2 (5 bases). This CDR3 region has 13 residues. Germline lookup yields CDR1 MRHNA and CDR2 SNTAGT. Trimming took off 2 bases at V and 5 bases at J, with 6 bases between the two ends. CDR3 bases: TGTGCCAGCAGTGACGGGAGAACCGGGGAGCTGTTTTTT. Its translation is CASSDGRTGELFF.

This clone has only a few counts. J is TRBJ1-5 and V is TRBV7-6; the D gene is possibly TRBD1 (5 bases). The CDR3 extends over 15 amino acids. Deletions cut 5 bases from V and 6 bases from J, with 17 bases between. CDR1 and CDR2 from the germline V gene are SGHVS and FNYEAQ. The CDR3, as DNA: TGTGCCAGCAGCCCCGGGGGGGGTGGTAGTCAGCCCCAGCATTTT. Its translation is CASSPGGGGSQPQHF.

The chain joins TRBV27 to TRBJ1-1; D not resolved. CDR3 length equals 11 residues. The germline CDR1 and CDR2 sequences are MNHEY and SMNVEV (reference sequence). Trimming removed 9 bases from V and 1 base from J, with 6 bases in between. The CDR3 spells CASRWNTEAFF. The DNA of the CDR3 is TGTGCCAGTCGATGGAACACTGAAGCTTTCTTT.

The chain is built from TRBV4-3 and TRBJ2-3; 13 bases are a match to TRBD2. The CDR3 loop spans 15 amino acids. Losses at the gene ends were 4 bases for V and 4 bases for J; bases not matched to a gene: 2. Germline CDR1 is LGHNA and CDR2 is YSLEER. The DNA of the CDR3 is TGCGCCAGCAGCCTACTAGCGGGGGGGCCAGATACGCAGTATTTT. It codes for CASSLLAGGPDTQYF.

This clone was recorded a few times. V and J are TRBV9 and TRBJ1-6; weak D call: TRBD1 (5 bases). This CDR3 region has 14 residues. Germline loops: CDR1 SGDLS, CDR2 YYNGEE. Trimming removed 0 bases from V and 7 bases from J, with 8 bases in between. The CDR3: CASSVGPGNSPLHF. The CDR3 DNA reads TGTGCCAGCAGCGTAGGCCCAGGGAATTCACCCCTCCACTTT.